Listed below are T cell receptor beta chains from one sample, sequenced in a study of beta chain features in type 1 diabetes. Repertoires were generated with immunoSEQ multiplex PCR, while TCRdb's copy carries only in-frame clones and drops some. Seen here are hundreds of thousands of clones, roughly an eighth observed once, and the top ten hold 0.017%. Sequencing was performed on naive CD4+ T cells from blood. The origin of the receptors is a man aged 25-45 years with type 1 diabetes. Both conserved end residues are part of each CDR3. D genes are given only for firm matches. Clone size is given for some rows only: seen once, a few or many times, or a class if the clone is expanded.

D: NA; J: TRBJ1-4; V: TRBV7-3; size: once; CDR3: CATSSLGGHLNEKLFF; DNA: TGTGCCACTTCTTCATTGGGTGGACATCTAAATGAAAAACTGTTTTTT
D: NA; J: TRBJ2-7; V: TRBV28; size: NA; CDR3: CASGTNAREYF; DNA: TGTGCCAGCGGGACAAACGCTAGGGAGTACTTC
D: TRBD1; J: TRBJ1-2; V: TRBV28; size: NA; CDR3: CASTDREHYGYTF; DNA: TGTGCCAGCACGGACAGGGAGCACTATGGCTACACCTTC
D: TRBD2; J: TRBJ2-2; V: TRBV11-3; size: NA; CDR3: CASSGTSGSTGELFF; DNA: TGTGCCAGCAGCGGGACTAGCGGGAGTACCGGGGAGCTGTTTTTT
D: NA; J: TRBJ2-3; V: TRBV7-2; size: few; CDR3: CASSFLSSTDTQYF; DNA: TGTGCCAGCAGCTTCCTTTCTAGCACAGATACGCAGTATTTT
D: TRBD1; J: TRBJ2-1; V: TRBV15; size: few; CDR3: CATSSERQGDLYNEQFF; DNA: TGTGCCACCAGCAGCGAGAGACAGGGGGATTTATACAATGAGCAGTTCTTC
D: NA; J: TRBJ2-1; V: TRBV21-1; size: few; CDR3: CASRWDSQHNEQFF; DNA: TGTGCCAGCCGGTGGGACTCGCAGCACAATGAGCAGTTCTTC
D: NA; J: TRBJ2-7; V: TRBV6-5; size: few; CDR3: CASSSYWTDYEQYF; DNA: TGTGCCAGCAGTTCCTATTGGACAGACTACGAGCAGTACTTC
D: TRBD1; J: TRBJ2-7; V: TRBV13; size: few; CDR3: CASSFKTGDRGSYEQYF; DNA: TGTGCCAGCAGCTTCAAGACCGGGGACAGAGGTTCCTACGAGCAGTACTTC
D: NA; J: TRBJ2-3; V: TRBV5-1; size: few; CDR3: CATRREITDTQYF; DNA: TGCGCCACCCGACGGGAGATCACAGATACGCAGTATTTT
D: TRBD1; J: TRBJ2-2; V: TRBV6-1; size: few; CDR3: CASSDRGHGELFF; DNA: TGTGCCAGCAGTGACAGGGGGCACGGGGAGCTGTTTTTT
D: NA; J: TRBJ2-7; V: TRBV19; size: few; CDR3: CASSRPGDHYEQYF; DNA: TGTGCCAGTAGCCGGCCCGGAGACCACTACGAGCAGTACTTC
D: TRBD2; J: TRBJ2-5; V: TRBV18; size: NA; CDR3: CASSPTLAGGIQTQYF; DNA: TGTGCCAGCTCACCGACACTAGCGGGAGGAATACAGACCCAGTACTTC
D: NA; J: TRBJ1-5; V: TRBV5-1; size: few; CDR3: CASSPGNGPNQPQHF; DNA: TGCGCCAGCAGCCCAGGGAACGGCCCCAATCAGCCCCAGCATTTT
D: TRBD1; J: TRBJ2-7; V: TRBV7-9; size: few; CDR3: CASSRQGEQYF; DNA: TGTGCCAGCAGTCGACAGGGCGAGCAGTACTTC
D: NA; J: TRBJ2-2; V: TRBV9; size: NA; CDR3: CASSEESGELFF; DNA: TGTGCCAGCAGCGAGGAGTCCGGGGAGCTGTTTTTT
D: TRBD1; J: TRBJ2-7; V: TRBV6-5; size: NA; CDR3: CASSYSGTGSYEQYF; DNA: TGTGCCAGCAGTTACTCCGGGACAGGGTCCTACGAGCAGTACTTC
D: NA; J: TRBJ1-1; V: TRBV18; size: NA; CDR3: CASSPREAHRPEAFF; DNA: TGTGCCAGCTCACCAAGGGAGGCCCACCGGCCTGAAGCTTTCTTT
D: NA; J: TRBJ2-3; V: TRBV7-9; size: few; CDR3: CASSYSDTQYF; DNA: TGTGCCAGCAGCTACTCAGATACGCAGTATTTT
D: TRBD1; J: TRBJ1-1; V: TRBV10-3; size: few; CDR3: CAIRSARDRAEAFF; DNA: TGTGCCATCAGGAGTGCTCGGGACAGGGCTGAAGCTTTCTTT
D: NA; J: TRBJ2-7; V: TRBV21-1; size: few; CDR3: CASSALPRDRGFPTMGQYF; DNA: TGTGCCAGCAGCGCCCTCCCGCGGGACAGGGGATTCCCTACGATGGGGCAGTACTTC
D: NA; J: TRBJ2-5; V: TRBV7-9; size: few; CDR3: CASSLASETQYF; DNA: TGTGCCAGCAGCTTAGCTTCGGAGACCCAGTACTTC
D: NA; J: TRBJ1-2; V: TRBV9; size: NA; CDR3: CASSPPVVADGYTF; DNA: TGTGCCAGCAGCCCGCCGGTTGTCGCGGATGGCTACACCTTC
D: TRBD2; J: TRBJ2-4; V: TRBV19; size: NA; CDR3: CASSPGLAGGYGRLNIQYF; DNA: TGTGCCAGTAGCCCCGGACTAGCGGGAGGTTACGGCAGACTGAACATTCAGTACTTC
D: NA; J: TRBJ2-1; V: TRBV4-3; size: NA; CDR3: CASSQGQVILSYNEQFF; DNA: TGCGCCAGCAGCCAAGGCCAGGTTATTCTTTCCTACAATGAGCAGTTCTTC
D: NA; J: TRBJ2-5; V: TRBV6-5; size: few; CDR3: CASSSLVRETQYF; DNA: TGTGCCAGCAGTTCCCTCGTCAGAGAGACCCAGTACTTC
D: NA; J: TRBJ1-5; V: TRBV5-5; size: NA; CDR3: CASSSSQVNQPQHF; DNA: TGTGCCAGCAGCTCGTCACAGGTGAATCAGCCCCAGCATTTT
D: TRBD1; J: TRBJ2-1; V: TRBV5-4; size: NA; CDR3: CASSFGQGFSSYNEQFF; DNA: TGTGCCAGCAGCTTCGGACAGGGCTTTAGCTCCTACAATGAGCAGTTCTTC
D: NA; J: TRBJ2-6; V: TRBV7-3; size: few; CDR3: CASSLNGAGANVLTF; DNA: TGTGCCAGCAGCTTAAACGGGGCTGGGGCCAACGTCCTGACTTTC
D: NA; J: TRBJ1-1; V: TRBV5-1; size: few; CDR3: CASSFFDSRREAFF; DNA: TGCGCCAGCAGCTTCTTCGACAGTCGGCGGGAAGCTTTCTTT
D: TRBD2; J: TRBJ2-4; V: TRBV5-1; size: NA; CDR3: CASSPGLADRGINIQYF; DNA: TGCGCCAGCAGCCCGGGACTAGCGGATAGGGGGATTAACATTCAGTACTTC
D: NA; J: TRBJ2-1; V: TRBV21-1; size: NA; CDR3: CASSKAPASGRNYEQFF; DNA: TGTGCCAGCAGCAAAGCGCCTGCTAGCGGGAGGAACTATGAGCAGTTCTTC
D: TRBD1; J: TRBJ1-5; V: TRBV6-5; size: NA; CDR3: CASSSLGTGEAPQHF; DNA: TGTGCCAGCAGTTCACTCGGGACAGGTGAGGCGCCCCAGCATTTT
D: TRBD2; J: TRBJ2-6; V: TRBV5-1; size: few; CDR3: CASSSGLAGAFSGANVLTF; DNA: TGCGCCAGCAGCTCGGGACTAGCGGGAGCTTTCTCTGGGGCCAACGTCCTGACTTTC
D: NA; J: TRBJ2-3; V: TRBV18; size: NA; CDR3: CASSPPTRTDTQYF; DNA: TGTGCCAGCTCACCACCGACTCGCACAGATACGCAGTATTTT
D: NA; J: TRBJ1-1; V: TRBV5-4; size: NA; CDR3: CASSLGQSDEAFF; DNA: TGTGCCAGCAGCTTGGGACAGTCCGATGAAGCTTTCTTT
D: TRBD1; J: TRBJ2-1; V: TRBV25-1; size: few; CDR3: CASSGDSVRWWEQFF; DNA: TGTGCCAGCAGTGGGGACAGTGTTAGGTGGTGGGAGCAGTTCTTC
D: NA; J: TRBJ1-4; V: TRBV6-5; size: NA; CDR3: CASSYSGSSYEKLFF; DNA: TGTGCCAGCAGTTACTCGGGCAGTTCATATGAAAAACTGTTTTTT
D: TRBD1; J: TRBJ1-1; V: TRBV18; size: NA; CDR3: CASSQTGKDTEAFF; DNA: TGTGCCAGCTCCCAGACAGGGAAGGACACTGAAGCTTTCTTT
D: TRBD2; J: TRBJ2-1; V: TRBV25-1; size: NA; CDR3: CASSESGGSYNEQFF; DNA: TGTGCCAGCAGTGAATCGGGGGGCTCCTACAATGAGCAGTTCTTC
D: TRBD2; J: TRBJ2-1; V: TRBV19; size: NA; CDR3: CASSKGELAGSYNEQFF; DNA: TGTGCCAGTAGTAAGGGGGAACTAGCGGGCTCCTACAATGAGCAGTTCTTC
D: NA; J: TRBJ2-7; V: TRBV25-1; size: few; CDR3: CASSEGGAREQYF; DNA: TGTGCCAGCAGTGAAGGAGGGGCACGGGAGCAGTACTTC
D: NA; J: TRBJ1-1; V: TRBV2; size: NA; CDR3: CAMGEGTEAFF; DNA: TGTGCGATGGGAGAGGGAACTGAAGCTTTCTTT
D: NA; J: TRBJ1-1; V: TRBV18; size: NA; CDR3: CASSHETQGTEAFF; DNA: TGTGCCAGCTCACACGAGACTCAGGGAACTGAAGCTTTCTTT
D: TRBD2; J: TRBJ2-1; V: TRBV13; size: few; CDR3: CASSLGHGGGDEQFF; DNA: TGTGCCAGCAGCTTAGGCCACGGGGGAGGGGATGAGCAGTTCTTC
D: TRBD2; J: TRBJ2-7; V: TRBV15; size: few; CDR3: CATSRTPIGLAGGHEQYF; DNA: TGTGCCACCAGCAGGACGCCAATAGGACTAGCGGGAGGGCACGAGCAGTACTTC
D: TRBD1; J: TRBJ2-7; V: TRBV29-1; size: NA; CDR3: CSVVTGSVYEQYF; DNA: TGCAGCGTTGTGACAGGGTCGGTCTACGAGCAGTACTTC
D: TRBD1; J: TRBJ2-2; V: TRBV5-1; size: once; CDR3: CASSSTGANTGELFF; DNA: TGCGCCAGCAGCTCGACAGGGGCGAACACCGGGGAGCTGTTTTTT
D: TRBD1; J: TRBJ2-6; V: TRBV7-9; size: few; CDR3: CASSLTGMRSGANVLTF; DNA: TGTGCCAGCAGCTTGACAGGGATGAGGTCTGGGGCCAACGTCCTGACTTTC
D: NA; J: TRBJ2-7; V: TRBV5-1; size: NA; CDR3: CASSLVGGTLPYEQYF; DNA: TGCGCCAGCAGCTTGGTGGGTGGGACACTTCCCTACGAGCAGTACTTC
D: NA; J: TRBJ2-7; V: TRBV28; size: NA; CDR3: CASSSPGLYEQYF; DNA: TGTGCCAGCAGCTCCCCCGGACTGTACGAGCAGTACTTC
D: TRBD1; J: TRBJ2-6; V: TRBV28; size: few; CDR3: CASSSGQGGTGANVLTF; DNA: TGTGCCAGCAGTAGCGGACAGGGGGGTACCGGGGCCAACGTCCTGACTTTC
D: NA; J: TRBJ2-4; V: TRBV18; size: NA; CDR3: CASSPPSVNIQYF; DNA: TGTGCCAGCTCACCACCTAGCGTAAACATTCAGTACTTC